Each of the 2 T cell receptor beta chains below was sequenced from the same sample in a study of T cells after yellow fever vaccination. TCRdb re-called the 5' RACE reads with MiXCR, one entry per CDR3 protein. The data show roughly 500,000 distinct CDR3 sequences, with approximately 21% seen just once and more than 13% held by the top ten. Sample: PBMCs, taken 15 days after the yellow fever booster vaccination. The receptor source for this set is a man younger than 40 who received the YFV17D yellow fever vaccine.

J is TRBJ2-7 and V is TRBV15; 8 bases map to TRBD1. In germline, CDR1 is LNHNV, CDR2 YYDKDF (reference sequence). Trimming removed 6 bases from V and 2 bases from J; junction bases left unmatched: 6. The CDR3 runs to 14 residues. CDR3 residues: CATRQQGETYEQYF. CDR3 nucleotide sequence: TGTGCCACCAGGCAACAGGGGGAAACCTACGAGCAGTACTTC.

The chain uses TRBV5-1 and TRBJ2-6; the D call may be TRBD1 or TRBD2 (5 bases each). CDR1 is SGHRS, CDR2 YFSETQ, per germline. Deletions cut 4 bases from V and 6 bases from J, with 14 bases between. CDR3 length: 15 residues. The CDR3 sequence is CASSRDRALANVLTF. As DNA, the CDR3 is TGCGCCAGCAGCAGGGACCGCGCCCTGGCCAACGTCCTGACTTTC.